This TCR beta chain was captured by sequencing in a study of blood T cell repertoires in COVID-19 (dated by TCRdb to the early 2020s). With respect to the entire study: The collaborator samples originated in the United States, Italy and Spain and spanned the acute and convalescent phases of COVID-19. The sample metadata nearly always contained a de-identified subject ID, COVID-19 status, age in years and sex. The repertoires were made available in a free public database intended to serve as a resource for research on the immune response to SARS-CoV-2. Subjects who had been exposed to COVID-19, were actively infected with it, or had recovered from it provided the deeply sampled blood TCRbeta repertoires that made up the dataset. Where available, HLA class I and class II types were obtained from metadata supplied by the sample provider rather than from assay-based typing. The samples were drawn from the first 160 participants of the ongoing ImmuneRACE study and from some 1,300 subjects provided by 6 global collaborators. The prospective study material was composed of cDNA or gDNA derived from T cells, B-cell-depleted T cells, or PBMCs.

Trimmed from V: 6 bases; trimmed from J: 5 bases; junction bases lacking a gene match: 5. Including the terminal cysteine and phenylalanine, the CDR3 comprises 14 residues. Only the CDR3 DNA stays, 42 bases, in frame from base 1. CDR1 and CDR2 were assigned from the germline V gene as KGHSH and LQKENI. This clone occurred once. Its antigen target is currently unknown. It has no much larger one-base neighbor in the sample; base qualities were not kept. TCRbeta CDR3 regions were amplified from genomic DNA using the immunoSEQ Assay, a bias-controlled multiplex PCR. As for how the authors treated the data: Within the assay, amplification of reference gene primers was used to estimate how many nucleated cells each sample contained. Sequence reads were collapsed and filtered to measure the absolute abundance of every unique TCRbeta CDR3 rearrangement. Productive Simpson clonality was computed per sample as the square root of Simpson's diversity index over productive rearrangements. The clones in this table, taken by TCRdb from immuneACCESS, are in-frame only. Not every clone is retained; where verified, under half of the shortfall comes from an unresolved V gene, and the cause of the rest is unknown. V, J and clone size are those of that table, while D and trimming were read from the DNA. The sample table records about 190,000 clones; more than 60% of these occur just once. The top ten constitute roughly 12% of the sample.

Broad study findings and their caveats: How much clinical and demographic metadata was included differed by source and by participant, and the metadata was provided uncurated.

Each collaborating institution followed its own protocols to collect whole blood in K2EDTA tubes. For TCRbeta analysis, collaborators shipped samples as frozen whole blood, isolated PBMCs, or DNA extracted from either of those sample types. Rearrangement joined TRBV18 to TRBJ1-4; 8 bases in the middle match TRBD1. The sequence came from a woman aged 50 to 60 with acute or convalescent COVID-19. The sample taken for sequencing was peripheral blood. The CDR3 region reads CASSPGGGNEKLFF. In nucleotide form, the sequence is TGTGCCAGCTCGCCAGGGGGCGGAAATGAAAAACTGTTTTTT.